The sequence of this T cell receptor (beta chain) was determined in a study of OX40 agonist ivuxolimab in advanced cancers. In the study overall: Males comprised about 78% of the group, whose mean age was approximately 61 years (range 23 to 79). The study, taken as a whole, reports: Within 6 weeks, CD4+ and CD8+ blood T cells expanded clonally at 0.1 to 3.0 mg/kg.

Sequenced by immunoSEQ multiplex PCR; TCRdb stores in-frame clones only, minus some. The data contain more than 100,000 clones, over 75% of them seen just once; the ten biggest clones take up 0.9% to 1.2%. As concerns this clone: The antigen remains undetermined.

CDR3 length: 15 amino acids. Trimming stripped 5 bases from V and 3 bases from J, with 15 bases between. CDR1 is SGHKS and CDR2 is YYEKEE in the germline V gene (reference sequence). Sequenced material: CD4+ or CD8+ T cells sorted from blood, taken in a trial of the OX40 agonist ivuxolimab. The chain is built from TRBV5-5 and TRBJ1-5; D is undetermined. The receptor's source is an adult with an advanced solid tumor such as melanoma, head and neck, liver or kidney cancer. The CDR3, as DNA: TGTGCCAGCAGTACTAACCCGAACCCCAATCAGCCCCAGCATTTT. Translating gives CASSTNPNPNQPQHF.